The source of this T cell receptor (beta chain) is a study of cytomegalovirus exposure and HLA in healthy donors (dated by TCRdb to 2016 to 2017). Turning to the overall study: An earlier analysis of several hundred of the donors reported 250 to 300 Gb of sequence data and approximately 120 million unique TCR beta sequences obtained from around 170 million T cells. Alongside the repertoire data, information on donor age, sex, ethnicity and CMV serostatus was compiled. In a later genetic analysis, genome-wide SNP genotypes for about 55% of the roughly 670 donors were used, and that subset was treated as a discovery cohort. The later analysis used no new phenotypic data to find candidate immune exposures, relying instead on TCR beta sequences and their occurrence across donors. Of the roughly 420 genotyped donors, over 80% were placed in the genetic ancestry cluster associated with self-reported Caucasian donors. A handful of DR-DQ haplotypes were treated as single units for association and clustering because of strong linkage in the cohort. HLA typing included class I and class II loci at four-digit resolution. All discovery cohort repertoires had been generated using a single sequencing platform. An early release that covered about 600 HLA-typed donors contained about 300 gigabases of sequencing data and some 87 million unique TCR sequences. A later analysis re-analyzed previously published TCR beta repertoires from roughly 630 donors and added high-resolution HLA genotyping to study TCR occurrence patterns. To predict cytomegalovirus infection status, the study combined high-throughput TCR immunosequencing, statistical association of individual TCRs with disease status, and machine learning. The number of donors typed differed by locus, with 629-630 for A, B, C, DRB1 and DQB1, 522 for DQA1, nearly 610 for DPA1, and around 450 for DPB1. The study used immunosequencing to profile the T cell repertoires of approximately 650 subjects and linked those repertoires to cytomegalovirus serostatus. An earlier analysis of several hundred of the donors used high-throughput TCR beta sequencing to judge whether each TCR beta V gene segment behaved as functional or pseudogenic. The study was designed to test whether signatures of past pathogen exposure could be identified by cataloging public T cell receptors. Among about 400 genotyped donors of the cohort, an average of approximately 240,000 unique TCR beta nucleotide sequences was sequenced per donor, of which about 18% were non-productive. A separate validation cohort of roughly 130 different subjects was used in addition to the roughly 670-subject first cohort.

Library prep was done by the immunoSEQ multiplex PCR assay. For the multiplex PCR, a mixture combining 60 forward primers for TCR Vbeta segments and 13 reverse primers for TCR Jbeta segments was used. Amplification of the CDR3 region of rearranged TCR beta genes was performed with a multiplex PCR assay on genomic DNA. Amplified TCR beta libraries were sequenced as 87-base-pair reads on the Illumina HiSeq System. Per the source publication's procedure: Across the 640 or so repertoires, a later analysis counted tens of millions of unique TCR beta chains, about 10 million of which were shared by at least two donors. Raw reads were error-corrected and collapsed into unique sequences with a nearest-neighbor algorithm that merged closely related sequences to remove PCR and sequencing errors. Alignment of CDR3 sequences to IMGT reference sequences was used to assign V, D and J gene segments. Each retained sequence needed at least a six-nucleotide match to both a V gene segment and a J gene segment. Rearrangements were called productive when the CDR3 lacked stop codons and stayed in frame with V and J; all others were non-productive. Following IMGT convention, CDR3 was defined as the stretch from the second conserved V-encoded cysteine to the conserved J-encoded phenylalanine. The earlier analysis of a few hundred of the donors excluded any sequence lacking an unambiguous match to a single V gene segment. In an earlier analysis of almost 600 of the donors, a V segment was called functional when productive rearrangements were above 56.7%, and segregating when the standard deviation between donors exceeded 5%. A statistical classification framework was developed to diagnose cytomegalovirus status using the catalog of TCR beta chain sequences. In a later analysis, TCR nucleotide sequences were compared against IMGT/GENE-DB human TR gene sequences so that V and J genes could be assigned. In a later analysis, CDR3 sequences and most-parsimonious VDJ recombination scenarios were assigned using the TCRdist pipeline. In a later analysis, each TCR beta chain was defined by its CDR3 amino acid sequence together with its V-gene family, and reads without a unique V-gene family were excluded. As a way to deal with suspected cross-contamination and a sequencing artifact, a later analysis dropped 500 to 700 nucleotide sequences that were highly shared and had low generation probability. A later analysis calculated a clonal expansion index for each public chain from normalized within-repertoire ranks of inferred template counts. In a later analysis, generation probabilities were computed with a VDJ recombination model fitted to out-of-frame rearrangements, and the resulting probabilities were checked against IGoR. In a later analysis, hypergeometric tests were used to score TCR-TCR, TCR-HLA and TCR-CMV co-occurrence, with a repertoire-size bias correction applied to TCR pairs. In a later analysis, false discovery rates were estimated by permuting HLA or CMV assignments 20 times. A later analysis grouped co-occurring TCRs with DBSCAN, adding TCRdist sequence similarity when clustering within HLA-allele-positive subsets. Repertoires with fewer than 30,000 or more than 120,000 public chains were left out of co-occurrence clustering, as were several repertoires with anomalous nucleotide sharing. In its TCRdb copy, this immuneACCESS table keeps in-frame sequences only and misses some clones. Where compared with another copy, unresolved V genes explain less than half of these, and the others have no known cause. The DNA was the basis for D and trimming; V, J and clone size are from that table. This sample's clone table shows approximately 150,000 clones. The ten largest clonotypes hold around 1.5% of the sample.

In regard to this clone: Its antigen is still unknown.

The CDR3 runs 15 residues from the cysteine to the phenylalanine. Kept here is only the CDR3 DNA, which spans 45 bases and is read in frame from base 1. From V the trimming removes 5 bases and from J it removes 7 bases, while the gene matches leave 11 bases of the junction unaccounted for. The CDR1 and CDR2 encoded by the germline V gene are MDHEN and SYDVKM. What the research found in general, with its limitations: CMV serostatus was the only immune exposure information available for the cohort. According to a later analysis, parvovirus B19, influenza, CMV and Epstein-Barr virus appeared linked to several top co-occurrence clusters. The sequencing pipeline was judged likely to have produced a cluster of highly shared sequence variants as a technical artifact. Linkage disequilibrium might explain the correlated functional status among segregating V segments, but an unknown experimental factor could not be excluded. In a later analysis, most CMV-associated TCR beta chains were found to appear HLA-restricted, with HLA associations seemingly driven largely by CMV exposure. Most TCR sequences were observed very rarely across donors, whereas some public TCRs were present in many individuals. In a later analysis, over 15,000 TCR beta sequences were associated with specific HLA alleles at a false discovery rate of 0.05. Roughly uniform sequencing depth across donors was assumed in presence/absence analyses, although this assumption may not hold. The study gave a list of around 170 TCR beta chains associated with cytomegalovirus. Compared with equally common non-associated chains, HLA-associated TCR beta chains in a later analysis were more clonally expanded and had lower generation probabilities. When HLA alleles, especially DR and DQ, strongly co-occurred, TCR associations were difficult to assign to individual alleles. A further reported finding was that TCR beta sequences accurately predicted the HLA-A and HLA-B alleles for most subjects in the first cohort. In vitro tests confirmed that three of the cytomegalovirus-associated TCR beta chains recognize cytomegalovirus antigens. Because HLA typing was missing for some donors at each locus, association tests included only the typed subset. Cytomegalovirus status was reported to be diagnosed by the classifier with high specificity and sensitivity in both the original and validation cohorts. Over 15 rarely observed V segments, including chromosome 9 orphons, were excluded from the earlier analysis of several hundred of the donors because counts were too low. According to the authors, the approach could potentially be generalized to other disease states and immunological phenotypes. Broadly in line with IMGT annotations, most TCR beta V segments showed up in productive rearrangements about 90% or about 30% of the time in an earlier analysis of around 600 of the donors. V-gene and J-gene trimming of TCR beta chains was associated with a missense DCLRE1C variant in a later genetic analysis, and the association was replicated in an independent cohort. The cohort was sequenced for TCR beta chains only, and without alpha or paired-chain data the features that could be detected were limited. Compared with the approximately 710-donor mean, donors in an Asian-associated ancestry cluster had fewer N-insertions in productive TCRs, according to a later genetic analysis. Some IMGT-functional V segments, including TRBV6-2 and TRBV6-3, could not be distinguished by the 87-base-pair reads and were therefore excluded. According to a later analysis, TCR association rates differed among HLA loci, with DRB1 alleles showing the most associated TCRs and HLA-C alleles showing the fewest.

In total, fewer than 750 healthy bone marrow donors made up the cohort. At the time of sampling, all cohort members were nominally healthy, though unrecorded immune exposures were likely present. The donor tested CMV seronegative and was one of the 352 seronegative cohort members. Every donor gave a peripheral blood sample, and the peripheral blood mononuclear cells from that sample were used for TCR beta sequencing. The Qiagen DNeasy Blood Extraction Kit was used to extract genomic DNA from the blood cell samples. The material sequenced was PBMCs. The sequence joins TRBV28 to TRBJ1-5; 7 nucleotides in the junction match TRBD1. The source is a woman in her 50s in good health and CMV-seronegative. CDR3 reads: CASSQASGGRQPQHF. The DNA sequence reads TGTGCCAGCAGTCAAGCATCAGGGGGGAGACAGCCCCAGCATTTT.